This passage covers 18 T cell receptor beta chains from one sample sequenced in a study of vaccination and CD4 T cells after COVID-19. The Oncomine TCR Beta short-read assay was what sequenced the DNA obtained from cultured CD4+ T cells. TCRdb reprocessed the PCR reads with MiXCR, giving one entry per CDR3 protein. The sample lists about 15,000 distinct CDR3 sequences; about 55% were seen once. Their recognized antigens are unknown. Treatment meaning: roughly 10-day PBMC culture with coronavirus spike peptide pools or control peptides (ViraFEST assay). The sequenced sample was CD4+ T cells from blood, cultured in vitro. All receptors derive from a human donor who had recovered from COVID-19.

The chain carries TRBV7-2 and TRBJ2-1; 8 bases align to TRBD2. The CDR3 totals 15 residues. The trim removed 5 bases at V and 4 bases at J, leaving 7 bases unmatched. The germline CDR1 and CDR2 sequences are SGHTA and FQGNSA. CDR3 nucleotide sequence: TGTGCCAGCAGCCACGTCGGGACTAGATACAATGAGCAGTTCTTC. Its protein is CASSHVGTRYNEQFF.

This clonotype is large (0.1 to 1%) in the sample. The J gene is TRBJ2-6, the V gene TRBV19; 7 bases fit TRBD1. Germline trimming cut 5 bases from V and 2 bases from J; bases unmatched to any gene: 3. The germline gives CDR1 LNHDA, CDR2 SQIVND (reference sequence). The CDR3 extends over 15 amino acids. Here the CDR3 reads CASSLQGAGANVLTF. The CDR3, as DNA: TGTGCCAGTAGTCTCCAGGGGGCTGGGGCCAACGTCCTGACTTTC.

This chain uses TRBV7-6 with TRBJ2-1; the D gene is possibly TRBD2 (7 bases). The CDR3 has 17 amino acids. V dropped 5 bases and J dropped 6 bases, with 23 bases sitting between them. The germline V gene encodes CDR1 SGHVS and CDR2 FNYEAQ. CDR3 DNA sequence: TGTGCCAGCAGCCCCCGGGGGGCGGGAAGCTTCCTCAATGAGCAGTTCTTC. The encoded protein is CASSPRGAGSFLNEQFF. The whole variable domain, filled in from reference TRBV7-6 and TRBJ2-1, reads GAGVSQSPRYKVTKRGQDVALRCDPISGHVSLYWYRQALGQGPEFLTYFNYEAQQDKSGLPNDRFSAERPEGSISTLTIQRTEQRDSAMYRCASSPRGAGSFLNEQFFGPGTRLTVL.

The chain uses TRBV7-2 and TRBJ1-5, with 7 nucleotides matching TRBD1. V was clipped by 5 bases and J by 5 bases; unmatched bases: 9. Germline V gene sequence: CDR1 SGHTA, CDR2 FQGNSA. The CDR3 consists of 15 residues. As DNA, the CDR3 is TGTGCCAGCAGCGCTTTGGGACAGCGGTATCAGCCCCAGCATTTT. Its protein is CASSALGQRYQPQHF.

This clonotype has just a few counts. V is TRBV20-1 and J is TRBJ1-2; D gene unclear. The CDR3 has 12 amino acids. Germline loops: CDR1 DFQATT, CDR2 SNEGSKA (reference sequence). Trimming removed 6 bases from V and 2 bases from J, with 10 bases in between. The CDR3 sequence: CSAVDSNYGYTF. The CDR3 DNA sequence: TGCAGTGCCGTCGATTCAAACTATGGCTACACCTTC.

This clonotype turned up a few times. The chain links TRBV18 to TRBJ2-5, with 8 bases fitting TRBD1. Germline lookup yields CDR1 KGHSH and CDR2 LQKENI. The junction had 4 bases not matched to a gene; V was cut back by 5 bases and J by 5 bases. This CDR3 contains 13 residues. CDR3 residues: CASSGTGGETQYF. CDR3 nucleotides: TGTGCCAGCTCAGGCACAGGGGGGGAGACCCAGTACTTC.

This clonotype was observed a handful of times. This rearrangement joins TRBV27 to TRBJ1-1; no reliable D call. Germline CDR1 reads MNHEY; CDR2 reads SMNVEV (reference sequence). V dropped 5 bases and J dropped 1 base, with 8 bases sitting between them. The CDR3 is 13 amino acids. The CDR3 loop is CASSQLRNTEAFF. CDR3 coding DNA: TGTGCCAGCAGTCAACTACGGAACACTGAAGCTTTCTTT.

This clonotype was seen more than once but under ten times. The chain employs TRBV20-1 and TRBJ2-2; no clear D gene. V was shortened by 5 bases and J by 3 bases, with 13 bases between the two germline ends. From germline, CDR1 is DFQATT and CDR2 SNEGSKA (reference sequence). CDR3 length equals 14 residues. Written as DNA, the CDR3 is TGCAGTGCTCCGCCACCGAGAGACACCGGGGAGCTGTTTTTT. Its translation: CSAPPPRDTGELFF.

The J gene is TRBJ2-5, the V gene TRBV28; 7 positions match TRBD1. After removal of 8 bases from V and 5 bases from J, the junction contained 5 bases not matched to a gene. Germline V gives CDR1 MDHEN, CDR2 SYDVKM. This CDR3 has 12 residues. CDR3 protein: CASGDSLETQYF. The CDR3 DNA reads TGTGCCAGCGGGGACAGCTTGGAGACCCAGTACTTC.

The V and J genes are TRBV5-1 and TRBJ2-5, with 10 bases lining up with TRBD1. Unmatched junction bases numbered 0, after V lost 7 bases and J lost 3 bases. Germline V gene sequence: CDR1 SGHRS, CDR2 YFSETQ. The CDR3 is made up of 12 amino acids. The CDR3 bases are TGCGCCAGCGGGACAGGGGAAGAGACCCAGTACTTC. It is translated as CASGTGEETQYF.

This sequence joins TRBV20-1 and TRBJ2-3, with D perhaps matching TRBD1 (6 bases). Per germline, CDR1 DFQATT and CDR2 SNEGSKA (reference sequence). V was shortened by 5 bases and J by 6 bases, with 9 bases between the two germline ends. The CDR3 extends over 11 amino acids. CDR3 sequence (DNA): TGCAGTGCTCTCCAGGGGGATACGCAGTATTTT. It encodes CSALQGDTQYF.

This clonotype was detected a few times. The J gene is TRBJ1-5, the V gene TRBV10-3, with D possibly being TRBD1 (6 bases). V lost 5 bases to trimming and J lost 1 base, with 9 bases between them. The germline CDR1 and CDR2 sequences are ENHRY and SYGVKD. The CDR3 is made up of 14 amino acids. The CDR3 coding sequence is TGTGCCATCAGTAAGGGGGACAGCAATCAGCCCCAGCATTTT. This translates into CAISKGDSNQPQHF.

The chain links TRBV19 to TRBJ1-5, with 7 bases that match TRBD1. Trimming took 4 bases from V and 0 from J; bases not matched to a gene: 9. This CDR3 is built from 17 residues. Per the germline V gene, CDR1 is LNHDA and CDR2 is SQIVND (reference sequence). The DNA for the CDR3 is TGTGCCAGTAGTACGGGGACAGCTAGTAATAGCAATCAGCCCCAGCATTTT. Protein: CASSTGTASNSNQPQHF.

The chain joins TRBV7-2 to TRBJ2-1; TRBD1 matches 12 bases. Losses at the gene ends were 2 bases for V and 9 bases for J; bases not matched to a gene: 8. The germline gives CDR1 SGHTA, CDR2 FQGNSA. CDR3 length: 16 amino acids. This CDR3 reads CASSLRGQGAQVEQFF. CDR3 DNA sequence: TGTGCCAGCAGCTTAAGGGGACAGGGGGCGCAGGTTGAGCAGTTCTTC.

This clonotype was detected a few times. The rearrangement uses TRBV20-1 and TRBJ2-2; D might be TRBD1 (6 bases). Trimming removed 6 bases from V and 10 bases from J, with 12 bases in between. CDR3 length: 11 residues. The germline V gene encodes CDR1 DFQATT and CDR2 SNEGSKA (reference sequence). CDR3 loop: CSAAQGQELFF. For the CDR3, the DNA is TGCAGTGCCGCGCAGGGGCAGGAGCTGTTTTTT.

The chain links TRBV6-1 to TRBJ1-2; D perhaps matches TRBD1 (6 bases). V was cut by 5 bases and J by 7 bases, with 14 bases left in between. CDR3 size: 13 residues. Germline CDR1 and CDR2: MNHNS and SASEGT. CDR3 coding DNA: TGTGCCAGCAGTCCCCCCGGGACAAGTGGCTACACCTTC. This codes for CASSPPGTSGYTF.

The chain links TRBV11-2 to TRBJ2-5; 9 bases fit TRBD2. The CDR3 consists of 15 residues. V shed 3 bases, J shed 5 bases, and the junction held 7 bases outside the gene matches. Germline CDR1 and CDR2: SGHAT and FQNNGV. As DNA, the CDR3 is TGTGCCAGCAGCTTCCCCATAGCGGGAGAGGAGACCCAGTACTTC. Translated, it gives CASSFPIAGEETQYF.

The rearrangement joins TRBV12-3 or TRBV12-4 to TRBJ1-6; 7 bases map to TRBD1. The CDR3 runs to 14 residues. V shed 6 bases and J 7 bases; nucleotides not matched to a gene: 6. This CDR3 is CASRRDSSNSPLHF. The CDR3 bases are TGTGCCAGCAGGCGGGACAGTTCAAATTCACCCCTCCACTTT.